This T cell receptor (beta chain) was sequenced for a study of T cell repertoires in aging, cancer and after chemotherapy. Whole-study context: Six age groups, ranging from 30 or younger to 70 or older, included the donors.

Amplification of TCR beta used genomic DNA extracted from peripheral blood. Overall study findings and caveats: These repertoire data do not allow conclusions about immunological memory after chemotherapy. Compared with age-matched healthy donors, untreated hematological or solid cancer patients showed higher blood TCR clonality.

The length of the CDR3 is 14 residues. The germline CDR1 and CDR2 sequences are SEHNR and FQNEAQ (reference sequence). Between the trimmed V and J ends, which lost 5 bases and 4 bases, there was a span of 15 bases. TRB rearrangements spanning V, D and J were amplified using mixed TRB-A/B primers. From the multiplex PCR reads, TCRdb called clonotypes with MiXCR, one entry per CDR3 protein. The repertoire holds approximately 10,000 distinct CDR3 sequences, with more than 30% as singletons. This clonotype occurred a few times. The target antigen is unknown. Input material: blood. The TCR sequence derives from a human donor in good health. This chain joins TRBV7-9 and TRBJ2-7, with a possible D match to TRBD2 (5 bases). In DNA form, the CDR3 reads TGTGCCAGCAGCCCAACGCCGGGATTTTACGAGCAGTACTTC. Amino acids: CASSPTPGFYEQYF.